Following are 4 T cell receptor beta chains from one sample sequenced in a study of regulatory T cells in long-lasting Graves disease. CDR3-region Arm-PCR and iRepertoire HTBI primers produced the TCR beta libraries. MiXCR was run by TCRdb on the multiplex PCR reads, yielding one entry per CDR3 protein. The table shows 300,000 or so distinct CDR3 sequences, with around 19% occurring only once. As to time point: persistent/refractory GD, antithyroid drugs over 5 years with positive TRAb. RNA from PBMCs was the source of the TCR library. The starting material was peripheral blood mononuclear cells (PBMCs), obtained when the disease was refractory, from a patient treated with antithyroid drugs. These TCRs come from a female donor with Graves disease.

This clonotype was seen many times. The rearrangement links TRBV20-1 to TRBJ1-5; 7 bases are a match to TRBD1. Germline CDR1 DFQATT, CDR2 SNEGSKA (reference sequence). This CDR3 contains 15 residues. J lost 1 base, V lost 2 bases, and 5 bases had no gene match. The CDR3 DNA is TGCAGTGCTAGACGACAGGGAGTAAGCAATCAGCCCCAGCATTTT. This encodes CSARRQGVSNQPQHF.

J is TRBJ1-3 and V is TRBV9, with D unclear. The ends were cut back, 3 bases at V and 0 bases at J, with 13 bases in the middle. Looked up from germline, CDR1 is SGDLS and CDR2 is YYNGEE. The CDR3 has 16 amino acids. In DNA, the CDR3 is TGTGCCAGCAGCGCGGGATTAAGGTCCTCTGGAAACACCATATATTTT. Translated: CASSAGLRSSGNTIYF.

The gene calls are TRBV20-1 and TRBJ2-4; D gene uncertain. The CDR3 is made up of 14 amino acids. V was pared by 3 bases and J by 0 bases, with 9 bases between. The germline V gene has CDR1 DFQATT and CDR2 SNEGSKA (reference sequence). In nucleotides, the CDR3 is TGCAGTGCTAGTTTCACCTTAGCCAAAAACATTCAGTACTTC. Encoded protein: CSASFTLAKNIQYF.

The chain carries TRBV2 and TRBJ2-1, with no clear D. The CDR3 length is 12 residues. Germline V gene sequence: CDR1 SNHLY, CDR2 FYNNEI. Trimming removed 4 bases at V and 8 bases at J, with 9 bases between. The CDR3 loop reads CASSGPYDEQFF. In nucleotides, the CDR3 is TGTGCCAGCAGTGGCCCTTACGATGAGCAGTTCTTC. Variable domain in full (rest from reference TRBV2 and TRBJ2-1): EPEVTQTPSHQVTQMGQEVILRCVPISNHLYFYWYRQILGQKVEFLVSFYNNEISEKSEIFDDQFSVERPDGSNFTLKIRSTKLEDSAMYFCASSGPYDEQFFGPGTRLTVL.